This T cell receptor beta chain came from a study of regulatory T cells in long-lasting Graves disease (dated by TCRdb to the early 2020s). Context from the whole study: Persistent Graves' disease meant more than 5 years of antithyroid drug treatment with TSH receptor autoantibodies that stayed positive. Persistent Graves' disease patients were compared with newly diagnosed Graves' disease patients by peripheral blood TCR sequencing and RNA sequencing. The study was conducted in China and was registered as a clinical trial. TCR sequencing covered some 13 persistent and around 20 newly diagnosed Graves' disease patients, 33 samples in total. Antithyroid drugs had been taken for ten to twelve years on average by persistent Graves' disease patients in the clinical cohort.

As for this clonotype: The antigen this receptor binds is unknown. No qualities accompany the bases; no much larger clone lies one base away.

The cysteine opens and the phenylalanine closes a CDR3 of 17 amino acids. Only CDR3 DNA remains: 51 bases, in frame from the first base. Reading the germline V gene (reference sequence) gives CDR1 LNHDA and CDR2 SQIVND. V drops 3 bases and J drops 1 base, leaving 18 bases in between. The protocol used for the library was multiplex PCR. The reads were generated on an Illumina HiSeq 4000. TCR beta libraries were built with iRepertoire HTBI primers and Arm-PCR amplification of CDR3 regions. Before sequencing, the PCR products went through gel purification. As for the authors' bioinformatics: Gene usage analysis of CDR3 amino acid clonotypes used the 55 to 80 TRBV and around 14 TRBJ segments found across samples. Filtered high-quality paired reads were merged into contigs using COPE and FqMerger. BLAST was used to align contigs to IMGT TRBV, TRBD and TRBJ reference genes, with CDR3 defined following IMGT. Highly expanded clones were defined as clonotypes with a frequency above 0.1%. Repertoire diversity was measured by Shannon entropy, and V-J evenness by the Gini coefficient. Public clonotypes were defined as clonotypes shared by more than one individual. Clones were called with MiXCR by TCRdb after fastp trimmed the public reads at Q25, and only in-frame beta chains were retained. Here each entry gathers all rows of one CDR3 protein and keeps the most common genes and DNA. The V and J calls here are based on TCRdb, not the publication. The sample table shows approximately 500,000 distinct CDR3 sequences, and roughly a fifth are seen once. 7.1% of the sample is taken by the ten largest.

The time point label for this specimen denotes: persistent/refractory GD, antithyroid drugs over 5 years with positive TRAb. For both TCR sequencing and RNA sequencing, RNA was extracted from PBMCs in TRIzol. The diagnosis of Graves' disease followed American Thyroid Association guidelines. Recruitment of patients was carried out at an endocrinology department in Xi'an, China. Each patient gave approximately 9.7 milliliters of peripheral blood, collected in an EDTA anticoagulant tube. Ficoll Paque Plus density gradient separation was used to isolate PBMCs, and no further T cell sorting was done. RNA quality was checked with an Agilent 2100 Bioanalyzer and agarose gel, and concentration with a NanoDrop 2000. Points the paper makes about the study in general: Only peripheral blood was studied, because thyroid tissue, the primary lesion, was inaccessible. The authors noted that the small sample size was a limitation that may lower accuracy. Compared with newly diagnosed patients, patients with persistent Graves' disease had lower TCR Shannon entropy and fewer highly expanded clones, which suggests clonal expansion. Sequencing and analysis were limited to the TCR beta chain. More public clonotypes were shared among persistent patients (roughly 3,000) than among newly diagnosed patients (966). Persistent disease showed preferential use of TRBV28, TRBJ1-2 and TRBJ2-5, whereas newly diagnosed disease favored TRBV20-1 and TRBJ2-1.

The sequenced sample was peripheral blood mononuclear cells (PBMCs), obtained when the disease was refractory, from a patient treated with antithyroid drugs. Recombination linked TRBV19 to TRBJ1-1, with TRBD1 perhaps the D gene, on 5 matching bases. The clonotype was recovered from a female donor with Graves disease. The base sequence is TGTGCCAGTAGTATCATTATGCGGGCAGGGAGGAACACTGAAGCTTTCTTT. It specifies CASSIIMRAGRNTEAFF.